One and the same sample provided the 6 T cell receptor beta chains below, sequenced in a study of blood T cell repertoires in COVID-19. Profiling relied on immunoSEQ multiplex PCR, and the TCRdb table lists in-frame clones only, not all of them. Of some 180,000 clones in the sample, around 91% are singletons; the top ten hold 0.5% to 0.75%. Sequencing input: peripheral blood. The receptors were sampled from a man between 45 and 60 years old with acute or convalescent COVID-19.

The chain combines TRBV18 with TRBJ1-1; maybe TRBD1 (5 bases). The CDR3 loop spans 15 amino acids. Trimming left V 1 base short and J 4 bases short, with 13 bases between. Germline loops: CDR1 KGHSH, CDR2 LQKENI. The CDR3 is CASSPRREAGTEAFF. The CDR3 DNA sequence: TGTGCCAGCTCACCACGCAGGGAGGCAGGCACTGAAGCTTTCTTT.

The rearrangement joins TRBV6-6 to TRBJ2-3; D might be TRBD1 (5 bases). This CDR3 contains 12 residues. The germline V gene has CDR1 MNHNY and CDR2 SVGAGI (reference sequence). Between the trimmed V and J ends, which lost 5 bases and 10 bases, there was a span of 13 bases. CDR3 sequence: CASSRTGNAQYF. The CDR3 DNA follows: TGTGCCAGCAGTCGTACAGGAAATGCGCAGTATTTT.

This chain uses TRBV4-2 with TRBJ2-1; 8 nucleotides align to TRBD2. V gave up 0 bases and J gave up 4 bases; unmatched junction bases: 5. This CDR3 spans 16 amino acids. Germline V gene sequence: CDR1 LGHNA, CDR2 YNFKEQ. Written as DNA, the CDR3 is TGTGCCAGCAGCCAAGATGATAGCGGGGCGTACAATGAGCAGTTCTTC. Protein sequence: CASSQDDSGAYNEQFF.

This chain connects TRBV24-1 to TRBJ1-1, with 10 bases matching TRBD1. The V segment lost 6 bases and the J segment 14 bases; nucleotides outside the gene matches: 11. This CDR3 spans 13 amino acids. CDR1 and CDR2 from the germline V gene are KGHDR and SFDVKD. The CDR3 bases are TGTGCCACCAGTAAACCGGGACAGGGGAACCGGTTCTTT. Translation: CATSKPGQGNRFF.

V is TRBV28 and J is TRBJ1-6; 7 bases are shared with TRBD1. The ends lost 6 bases at V and 0 bases at J; junction bases unmatched: 5. The V gene's germline CDR1 is MDHEN and CDR2 SYDVKM. The CDR3 loop spans 16 amino acids. This CDR3 is CASSNRQGSYNSPLHF. The CDR3 DNA follows: TGTGCCAGCAGCAATAGACAGGGCTCCTATAATTCACCCCTCCACTTT.

This chain joins TRBV28 and TRBJ1-3, with D hard to call. The CDR3 has 14 amino acids. V gave up 3 bases and J gave up 2 bases, with 8 bases separating them. The germline CDR1 and CDR2 sequences are MDHEN and SYDVKM. The CDR3 loop is CASSFENTGNTIYF. The CDR3 region has the DNA TGTGCCAGCAGTTTTGAGAATACTGGAAACACCATATATTTT.